The rows below give T cell receptor beta chains drawn from one sample of a study of cytomegalovirus exposure and HLA in healthy donors. Only in-frame clones appear in the TCRdb table, and some are missing; sequencing was by immunoSEQ multiplex PCR. The sample yields about 230,000 clones, 75% to 90% seen once. The sample taken for sequencing was PBMCs. These TCRs come from a woman in her late teens or twenties in good health and CMV-seronegative. The CDR3 runs from the conserved cysteine through the conserved F or W. D genes are given only for firm matches. Size values are once, few and many counts, or a class for expanded clones, and some rows have none.

v_gene,abundance,d_gene,j_gene,CDR3nt,CDR3aa
TRBV5-1,.,.,TRBJ1-3,TGCGCCAGCAGCCAAGACAAACACTCTGGAAACACCATATATTTT,CASSQDKHSGNTIYF
TRBV5-6,few,.,TRBJ1-2,TGTGCCAGCAGCTTCCAGGTAACTGATGGCTACACCTTC,CASSFQVTDGYTF
TRBV10-1,once,TRBD1,TRBJ1-1,TGCGCCAGCACAATGACACAGGGGAGGAACACTGAAGCTTTCTTT,CASTMTQGRNTEAFF
TRBV9,.,.,TRBJ2-7,TGTGCCAGCAGCTCAAGGGACACCTACGAGCAGTACTTC,CASSSRDTYEQYF
TRBV27,once,.,TRBJ2-7,TGTGCCAGCAGTCCCCGGAGCCTGAATTCCTACGAGCAGTACTTC,CASSPRSLNSYEQYF
TRBV13,.,.,TRBJ2-2,TGTGCCAGCAGCCCTGTTAGCCGTGAGCTGTTTTTT,CASSPVSRELFF
TRBV19,.,TRBD1,TRBJ2-3,TGTGCCAGTAGTACACAGGGGGGAGATACGCAGTATTTT,CASSTQGGDTQYF
TRBV27,once,.,TRBJ2-2,TGTGCCAGCAGTCCTTTTTCGGACAGCTCCACCGGGGAGCTGTTTTTT,CASSPFSDSSTGELFF
TRBV11-3,.,TRBD1,TRBJ2-7,TGTGCCAGCAGCTCAGAGACAGGGGAACGCGAGCAGTACTTC,CASSSETGEREQYF
TRBV2,.,TRBD2,TRBJ2-3,TGTGCCAGCAGTATGACTAGCGGCACAGATACGCAGTATTTT,CASSMTSGTDTQYF
TRBV7-3,.,.,TRBJ2-3,TGTGCCAGCAGCCCATCAGCGACGACAGATACGCAGTATTTT,CASSPSATTDTQYF
TRBV7-9,.,TRBD1,TRBJ2-3,TGTGCCAGCAGCGCACCGGGACAGGGGTTGTATACGCAGTATTTT,CASSAPGQGLYTQYF
TRBV7-9,.,.,TRBJ2-7,TGTGCCAGCAGCGCCGGGTCCTCCTACGAGCAGTACTTC,CASSAGSSYEQYF
TRBV15,.,.,TRBJ2-7,TGTGCCACCAGCAGAGATCGGCTAGCCCCCGAGCAGTACTTC,CATSRDRLAPEQYF
TRBV10-1,.,.,TRBJ2-3,TGCGCCAGCAGTGGAGCAGCGGTGAGCACAGATACGCAGTATTTT,CASSGAAVSTDTQYF
TRBV18,.,TRBD1,TRBJ2-7,TGTGCCAGCTCACCTAGACCAGGGGGTATAGTTTCCTACGAGCAGTACTTC,CASSPRPGGIVSYEQYF
TRBV25-1,.,TRBD1,TRBJ1-5,TGTGCCAGCAGATCCGGGACAGGGGGGAATCAGCCCCAGCATTTT,CASRSGTGGNQPQHF
TRBV18,.,TRBD1,TRBJ2-7,TGTGCCAGCTCACCACCCCGGGACAGGGGGACCTACGAGCAGTACTTC,CASSPPRDRGTYEQYF
TRBV7-6,.,.,TRBJ1-3,TGTGCCAGCAGCTTAACAGGGAGCGGGGCTGGAAACACCATATATTTT,CASSLTGSGAGNTIYF
TRBV6-5,.,TRBD1,TRBJ1-4,TGTGCCAGTGCGGACAGGTTAAATGAAAAACTGTTTTTT,CASADRLNEKLFF
TRBV25-1,few,TRBD1,TRBJ1-6,TGTGCCAGCAGGATGACAGGGGGTAATTCACCCCTCCACTTT,CASRMTGGNSPLHF
TRBV13,once,TRBD1,TRBJ1-3,TGTGCCAGCAGCTTAGAACAGGGGATGTCCTCTGGAAACACCATATATTTT,CASSLEQGMSSGNTIYF
TRBV6-5,.,.,TRBJ2-7,TGTGCCAGCAGTTCCCACCGGGAAGTGGATTACGAGCAGTACTTC,CASSSHREVDYEQYF
TRBV6-1,.,TRBD2,TRBJ2-7,TGTGCCAGCAGGTCCGTAGCGGGTCCCCACGAGCAGTACTTC,CASRSVAGPHEQYF
TRBV27,.,TRBD1,TRBJ1-6,TGTGCCAGCAGCCCCCGGACAGGGAGTTCACCCCTCCACTTT,CASSPRTGSSPLHF